The 4 T cell receptor beta chains listed next were all sequenced from one sample in a study of HIV-infected children after antiretroviral therapy interruption. RNA-based 3' RACE libraries used unique molecular identifiers. TCRdb used MiXCR to reprocess the 3' RACE reads, holding one entry per CDR3 protein. The sample has more than 75,000 distinct CDR3 sequences, 6.9% seen once. Treatment defined: PENTA 11 planned treatment interruption arm or continuous ART arm. Here the sequenced sample was CD45RA+ CD4+ T cells from PBMCs, pooled from several time points, taken from a donor given antiretroviral therapy, either interrupted or continuous. Subset given: naive CD4+ CD45RA+ CD45RO- T cells. The receptors derive from a pool of human donors with HIV.

This clonotype was seen more than once but under ten times. This chain connects TRBV6-2 or TRBV6-3 to TRBJ2-2; 7 bases are shared with TRBD1. Germline loops: CDR1 MNHEY, CDR2 SVGEGT. V was clipped by 7 bases and J by 1 base; unmatched bases: 12. CDR3 length: 17 residues. The CDR3 loop reads CASKRRLTGLNTGELFF. The CDR3 DNA reads TGTGCCAGCAAACGGCGCCTGACAGGGTTGAACACCGGGGAGCTGTTTTTT.

The genes are TRBV7-9 and TRBJ1-2, with D possibly matching TRBD1 (5 bases). The CDR3 consists of 14 residues. From germline, CDR1 is SEHNR and CDR2 FQNEAQ (reference sequence). V was clipped by 3 bases and J by 2 bases, with 10 bases between them. CDR3 sequence reads: CASSFGEGNYGYTF. As DNA, the CDR3 is TGTGCCAGCAGCTTTGGGGAGGGGAACTATGGCTACACCTTC.

At least ten counts were recorded for this clonotype. The chain has TRBV7-9 and TRBJ2-1; 7 positions agree with TRBD1. The CDR3 totals 16 residues. The germline gives CDR1 SEHNR, CDR2 FQNEAQ (reference sequence). V dropped 4 bases and J dropped 3; count of bases not matched to a gene: 9. The CDR3 region is CASSSRPGTVYNEQFF. The CDR3 DNA is TGTGCCAGCAGCTCCCGCCCCGGGACAGTCTACAATGAGCAGTTCTTC.

The gene calls are TRBV19 and TRBJ1-1; no firm D call. The CDR3 loop spans 13 amino acids. Germline CDR1 and CDR2: LNHDA and SQIVND (reference sequence). The V and J ends lost 5 bases and 0 bases respectively, with 7 bases between them. The chain's CDR3 is CASSRVMNTEAFF. The CDR3 nucleotides read TGTGCCAGTAGTCGCGTCATGAACACTGAAGCTTTCTTT.